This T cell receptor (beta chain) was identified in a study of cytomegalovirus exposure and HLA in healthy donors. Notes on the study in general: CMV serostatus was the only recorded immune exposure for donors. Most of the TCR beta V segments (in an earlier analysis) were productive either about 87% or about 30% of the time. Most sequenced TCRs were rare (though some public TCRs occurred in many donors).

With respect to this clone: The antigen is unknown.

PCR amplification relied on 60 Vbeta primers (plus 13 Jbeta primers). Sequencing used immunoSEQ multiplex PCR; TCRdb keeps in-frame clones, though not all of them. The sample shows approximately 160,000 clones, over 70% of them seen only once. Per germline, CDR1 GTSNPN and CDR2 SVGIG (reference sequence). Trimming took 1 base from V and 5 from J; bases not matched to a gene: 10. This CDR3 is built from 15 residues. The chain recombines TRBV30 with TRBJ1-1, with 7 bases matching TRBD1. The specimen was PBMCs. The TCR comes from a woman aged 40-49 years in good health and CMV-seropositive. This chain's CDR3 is CAWSAQTGARTEAFF. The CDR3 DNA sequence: TGTGCCTGGAGTGCCCAAACAGGGGCCAGGACTGAAGCTTTCTTT.